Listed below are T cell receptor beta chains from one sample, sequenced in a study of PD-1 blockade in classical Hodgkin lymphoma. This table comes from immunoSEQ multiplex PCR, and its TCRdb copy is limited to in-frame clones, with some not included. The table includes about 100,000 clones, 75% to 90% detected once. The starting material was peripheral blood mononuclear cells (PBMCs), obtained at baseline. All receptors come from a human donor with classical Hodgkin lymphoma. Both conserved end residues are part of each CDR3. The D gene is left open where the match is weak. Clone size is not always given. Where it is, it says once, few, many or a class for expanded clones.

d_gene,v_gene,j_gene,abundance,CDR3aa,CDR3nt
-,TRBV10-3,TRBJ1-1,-,CAISEPRAVSAFF,TGTGCCATCAGTGAGCCACGGGCAGTTTCGGCTTTCTTT
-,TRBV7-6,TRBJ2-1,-,CASSLVRSGGEQFF,TGTGCCAGCAGCTTAGTTCGGAGCGGTGGGGAGCAGTTCTTC
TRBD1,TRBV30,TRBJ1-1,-,CAWNRDRLTEAFF,TGTGCCTGGAACCGGGACAGACTCACTGAAGCTTTCTTT
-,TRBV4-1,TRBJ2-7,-,CASSQDIVGLRRASHEQYF,TGCGCCAGCAGCCAAGACATCGTTGGTTTGCGGAGGGCAAGCCACGAGCAGTACTTC
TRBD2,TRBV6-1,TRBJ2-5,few,CASSEGTSGRFETQYF,TGTGCCAGCAGTGAAGGGACTAGCGGGAGATTTGAGACCCAGTACTTC
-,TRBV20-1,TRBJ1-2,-,CSASRVRGYTF,TGCAGTGCTAGCAGGGTCCGTGGCTACACCTTC
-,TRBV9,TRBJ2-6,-,CASSVVPWGEGSGANVLTF,TGTGCCAGCAGCGTAGTCCCCTGGGGGGAAGGCTCTGGGGCCAACGTCCTGACTTTC
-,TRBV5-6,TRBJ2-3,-,CASSLLGGSTDTQYF,TGTGCCAGCAGCTTGTTGGGCGGAAGCACAGATACGCAGTATTTT
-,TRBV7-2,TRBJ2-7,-,CASSLGPAGFYEQYF,TGTGCCAGCAGCTTAGGCCCAGCTGGGTTCTACGAGCAGTACTTC
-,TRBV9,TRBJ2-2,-,CASSTGIIDTGELFF,TGTGCCAGCAGCACAGGGATAATCGACACCGGGGAGCTGTTTTTT
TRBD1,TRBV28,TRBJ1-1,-,CASSSGGQTNTEAFF,TGTGCCAGCAGTTCGGGGGGACAGACGAACACTGAAGCTTTCTTT
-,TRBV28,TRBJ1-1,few,CASSLVRDVAFF,TGTGCCAGCAGTTTAGTTAGGGACGTAGCTTTCTTT
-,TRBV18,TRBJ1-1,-,CASSPINRDTEAFF,TGTGCCAGCTCACCAATTAACAGGGACACTGAAGCTTTCTTT
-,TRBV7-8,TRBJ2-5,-,CASSLREVGTQYF,TGTGCCAGCAGCTTAAGGGAGGTTGGGACCCAGTACTTC
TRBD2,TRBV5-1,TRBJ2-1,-,CASSLWRIAGGGNEQFF,TGCGCCAGCAGCTTGTGGCGGATAGCGGGAGGAGGGAATGAGCAGTTCTTC
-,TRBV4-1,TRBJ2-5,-,CASSQQTDTLPETQYF,TGCGCCAGCAGCCAGCAGACAGACACCCTCCCGGAGACCCAGTACTTC
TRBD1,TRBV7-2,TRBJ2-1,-,CASSPGQGPYNEQFF,TGTGCCAGCAGCCCGGGACAGGGTCCCTACAATGAGCAGTTCTTC
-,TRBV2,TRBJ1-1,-,CASRLEGLGVNTEAFF,TGTGCCAGCCGCCTTGAGGGGCTGGGGGTGAACACTGAAGCTTTCTTT
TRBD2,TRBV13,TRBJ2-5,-,CASSYGTSGHQETQYF,TGTGCCAGCAGCTATGGGACTAGCGGACACCAAGAGACCCAGTACTTC
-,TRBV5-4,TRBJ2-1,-,CASSLGTATYNEQFF,TGTGCCAGCAGCTTGGGGACAGCAACTTACAATGAGCAGTTCTTC
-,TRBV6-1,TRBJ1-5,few,CASSESFPTNQPQHF,TGTGCCAGCAGTGAGAGCTTCCCCACTAATCAGCCCCAGCATTTT
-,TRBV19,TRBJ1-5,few,CASSPRGYSNQPQHF,TGTGCCAGTAGCCCTCGGGGGTATAGCAATCAGCCCCAGCATTTT
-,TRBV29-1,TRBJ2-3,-,CSALATDTQYF,TGCAGCGCCCTAGCCACAGATACGCAGTATTTT
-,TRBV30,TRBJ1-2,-,CAWSTQPANYGYTF,TGTGCCTGGAGTACACAGCCAGCTAACTATGGCTACACCTTC
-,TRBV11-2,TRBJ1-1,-,CASSWGWAGMNTEAFF,TGTGCCAGCAGCTGGGGGTGGGCAGGAATGAACACTGAAGCTTTCTTT
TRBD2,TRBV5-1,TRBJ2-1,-,CASSSGLAGNNEQFF,TGCGCCAGCAGCTCAGGACTAGCGGGGAACAATGAGCAGTTCTTC
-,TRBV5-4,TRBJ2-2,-,CASSSPYTGELFF,TGTGCCAGCAGCTCCCCTTACACCGGGGAGCTGTTTTTT
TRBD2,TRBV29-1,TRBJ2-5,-,CSVRGGQGPGQTQYF,TGCAGCGTTCGCGGGGGGCAGGGGCCCGGGCAGACCCAGTACTTC
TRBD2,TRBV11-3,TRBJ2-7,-,CASSRGSGRSHEQYF,TGTGCCAGCAGCCGTGGGAGCGGGAGGTCCCACGAGCAGTACTTC
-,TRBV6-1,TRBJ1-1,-,CASSAGPNTEAFF,TGTGCCAGCAGCGCCGGTCCGAACACTGAAGCTTTCTTT
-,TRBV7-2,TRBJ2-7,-,CASSLVNSYEQYF,TGTGCCAGCAGCTTAGTGAACAGCTACGAGCAGTACTTC
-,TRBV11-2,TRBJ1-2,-,CASSLGGRVYGYTF,TGTGCCAGCAGCTTAGGAGGCCGGGTCTATGGCTACACCTTC
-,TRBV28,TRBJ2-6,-,CASSATGASGANVLTF,TGTGCCAGCAGCGCGACAGGAGCCTCTGGGGCCAACGTCCTGACTTTC
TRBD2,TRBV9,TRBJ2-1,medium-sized,CASSFSGSDEQFF,TGTGCCAGCAGCTTTAGCGGGAGTGATGAGCAGTTCTTC
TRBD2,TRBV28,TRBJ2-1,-,CASTLAGSGNEQFF,TGTGCCAGCACCTTAGCGGGATCAGGGAATGAGCAGTTCTTC
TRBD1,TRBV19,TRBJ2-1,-,CASRGQGSYNEQFF,TGTGCCAGTAGAGGACAGGGGTCCTACAATGAGCAGTTCTTC
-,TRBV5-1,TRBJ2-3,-,CASSGGGLITDTQYF,TGCGCCAGCAGCGGAGGGGGACTTATCACAGATACGCAGTATTTT
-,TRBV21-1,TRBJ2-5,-,CASSRRPSASSEETQYF,TGTGCCAGCAGCAGGCGGCCTAGCGCCAGCTCGGAAGAGACCCAGTACTTC
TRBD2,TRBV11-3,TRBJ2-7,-,CASSGEGRNEQYF,TGTGCCAGCAGTGGGGAGGGTAGGAACGAGCAGTACTTC
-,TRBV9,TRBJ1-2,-,CASSAGEGSAGYTF,TGTGCCAGCAGCGCCGGGGAGGGGAGCGCTGGCTACACCTTC
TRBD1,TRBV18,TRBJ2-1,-,CASSQPGTGMYNEQFF,TGTGCCAGCTCACAACCCGGGACAGGGATGTACAATGAGCAGTTCTTC
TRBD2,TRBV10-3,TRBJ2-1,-,CAISEDGLAGRNEQFF,TGTGCCATCAGTGAGGATGGGCTAGCGGGAAGGAATGAGCAGTTCTTC
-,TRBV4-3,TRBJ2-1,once,CASSQEPEGNEQFF,TGCGCCAGCAGCCAAGAACCGGAGGGCAATGAGCAGTTCTTC
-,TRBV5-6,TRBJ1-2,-,CASSMVGRGTNYGYTF,TGTGCCAGCAGTATGGTGGGCAGGGGTACTAACTATGGCTACACCTTC
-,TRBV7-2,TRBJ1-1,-,CASSSLPLEAFF,TGTGCCAGCAGTTCTCTCCCCTTAGAAGCTTTCTTT
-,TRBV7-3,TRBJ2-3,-,CASSWVGVTDTQYF,TGTGCCAGCAGCTGGGTCGGAGTCACAGATACGCAGTATTTT
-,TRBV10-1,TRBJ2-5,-,CASSASGETQYF,TGCGCCAGCAGTGCCTCCGGGGAGACCCAGTACTTC
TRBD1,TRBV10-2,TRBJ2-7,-,CASSDWTGSGEQYF,TGCGCCAGCAGTGATTGGACAGGGTCGGGGGAGCAGTACTTC
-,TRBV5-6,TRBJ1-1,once,CASSPKITQGWHTEAFF,TGTGCCAGCAGCCCAAAAATTACTCAGGGGTGGCACACTGAAGCTTTCTTT
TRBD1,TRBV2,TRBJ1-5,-,CASSEGQGPRWPQHF,TGTGCCAGCAGTGAGGGACAGGGACCCCGGTGGCCCCAGCATTTT
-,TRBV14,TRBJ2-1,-,CASSQDLRHEQFF,TGTGCCAGCAGCCAAGATCTCCGGCATGAGCAGTTCTTC
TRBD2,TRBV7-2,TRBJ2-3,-,CASSLSSGGGDTQYF,TGTGCCAGCAGCTTAAGTTCGGGCGGGGGGGATACGCAGTATTTT
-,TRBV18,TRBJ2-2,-,CASSPSPQGGRELFF,TGTGCCAGCTCACCTAGTCCACAGGGAGGCCGGGAGCTGTTTTTT
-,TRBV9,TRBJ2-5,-,CASSVGPRGGTQYF,TGTGCCAGCAGCGTCGGACCGAGGGGGGGGACCCAGTACTTC